This TCR beta chain was retrieved from a study of blood T cell repertoires in COVID-19. Background on the study: The origin of the acute and convalescent COVID-19 samples was the United States, Italy and Spain. From T cells, B-cell-depleted T cells, or PBMCs came the material, which was cDNA or gDNA.

The CDR3 contains 15 residues. With 5 bases clipped from V and 6 bases from J, the junction kept 7 bases outside the gene matches. Germline V lookup: CDR1 MNHEY, CDR2 SMNVEV (reference sequence). Profiling relied on immunoSEQ multiplex PCR, and the TCRdb table lists in-frame clones only, not all of them. Of under 85,000 clones in the sample, approximately 91% were seen once. The sequencing sample was made of peripheral blood. The sequence was obtained from a man aged 65 to 79 with active or convalescent COVID-19. This rearrangement joins TRBV27 to TRBJ1-3; TRBD1 aligns across 10 bases. DNA for the CDR3: TGTGCCAGCAGTCTCGGACAGGGGGGAGTAAACACCATATATTTT. Translation: CASSLGQGGVNTIYF.